The 30 T cell receptor beta chains below come from one sample, sequenced in a study of T cells expressing NK-cell markers. TCRdb reprocessed the 5' RACE reads, keeping one entry per CDR3 protein, no DNA. Its table lists 400,000 to 450,000 distinct CDR3 sequences. Sequencing was done on a sample of blood T cells: a sorted CD56 or NKG2C T cell subset, CD4+ or CD8+ T cells, or bulk PBMC T cells (not recorded which). Receptor source: a woman aged 18 to 75 in good health.

This sequence joins TRBV5-1 and TRBJ1-1. CDR1 and CDR2 from the germline V gene are SGHRS and YFSETQ. This CDR3 is 14 amino acids long. The CDR3: CASSLADLNTEAFF.

This sequence joins TRBV1 and TRBJ2-1; TCRdb returns TRBD2, unconfirmable since there is no DNA. TRBV1 is annotated as a pseudogene. The CDR3 runs 16 residues. CDR3 in amino acids: CTSSQDDEGTYNEQFF.

The chain is built from TRBV19 and TRBJ2-1; TCRdb picks TRBD2, but there is no DNA to check that call. Germline V gives CDR1 LNHDA, CDR2 SQIVND (reference sequence). There are 11 residues in the CDR3. The CDR3 sequence is CATTSYNEQFF.

The chain carries TRBV4-2 and TRBJ1-6; TCRdb proposes TRBD1, but this gene call is untestable without DNA. Germline assignment: CDR1 LGHNA and CDR2 YNFKEQ. This CDR3 has 14 residues. This CDR3 is CASSRSTGNSPLHF.

The V and J genes are TRBV14 and TRBJ2-1. The CDR3 is 15 amino acids. In germline, CDR1 is SGHDN, CDR2 FVKESK. CDR3 protein: CASSRARMPYNEQFF.

The chain combines TRBV5-1 with TRBJ2-2. The CDR3 is made up of 16 amino acids. Germline values: CDR1 SGHRS, CDR2 YFSETQ. The chain's CDR3 is CAGPQTAHPNTGELFF.

The chain recombines TRBV5-6 with TRBJ1-5; the TCRdb D gene call, TRBD1, has no DNA to confirm it. This CDR3 contains 17 residues. In germline, CDR1 is SGHDT, CDR2 YYEEEE. Here the CDR3 reads CASSLGTGTGYNQPQHF.

This rearrangement joins TRBV7-2 to TRBJ1-1; the TCRdb call, TRBD1, lacks DNA for checking. The CDR3 is 15 amino acids. Germline V lookup: CDR1 SGHTA, CDR2 FQGNSA. CDR3: CASSLALTGGTEAFF.

The CDR3 sequence: CASSQGFNRGASVNTEAFF. The rearrangement links TRBV4-3 to TRBJ1-1; lacking DNA, the TRBD1 call made by TCRdb goes unchecked. The CDR3 is made up of 19 amino acids. Germline V CDR1 and CDR2: LGHNA, YSLEER.

This chain uses TRBV11-3 with TRBJ2-1; as DNA is missing, the TRBD2 call by TCRdb cannot be tested. The CDR3 is 16 amino acids. CDR1 is SGHNT and CDR2 is YENEEA in the germline V gene. The CDR3 loop reads CASSMLGLAGFDEQFF.

The chain is built from TRBV5-1 and TRBJ2-7; TCRdb's D gene call, TRBD1, goes unchecked for lack of DNA. The CDR3 has 15 amino acids. Per germline, CDR1 SGHRS and CDR2 YFSETQ. CDR3 amino acids: CASSLGDSRSYEQYF.

This rearrangement joins TRBV13 to TRBJ2-1; TCRdb calls TRBD2, which cannot be checked without DNA. In germline, CDR1 is PRHDT, CDR2 FYEKMQ (reference sequence). This CDR3 region has 17 residues. CDR3 sequence: CASSLWVGDTWGNEQFF.

The chain couples TRBV2 to TRBJ2-1; TCRdb selects TRBD2, and the lack of DNA leaves this call unchecked. The CDR3 has 15 amino acids. CDR1 SNHLY and CDR2 FYNNEI come from the germline V gene. The CDR3 reads CASKYGRVGYNEQFF.

The chain links TRBV3-1 to TRBJ2-2. CDR1 LGHDT and CDR2 YNNKEL come from the germline V gene (reference sequence). The CDR3 sequence is 17 residues long. The CDR3 protein is CASSQRGSGANTGELFF.

The chain recombines TRBV5-1 with TRBJ2-3. The germline gives CDR1 SGHRS, CDR2 YFSETQ. CDR3 length: 14 residues. The CDR3 here is CASSFTSSTDTQYF.

This chain joins TRBV28 and TRBJ2-7; the D call of TRBD1 rests on TCRdb alone, since no DNA is present to check it. Per the germline V gene, CDR1 is MDHEN and CDR2 is SYDVKM. This CDR3 contains 13 residues. CDR3 sequence: CASSGTDSYEQYF.

The chain uses TRBV6-1 and TRBJ2-7; lacking DNA, the TRBD2 call made by TCRdb goes unchecked. The CDR3 length is 14 residues. Germline assignment: CDR1 MNHNS and CDR2 SASEGT. CDR3 in amino acids: CASSGTSTRYEQYF.

The gene calls are TRBV7-6 and TRBJ2-1; the D call from TCRdb, TRBD2, cannot be confirmed without DNA. Germline CDR1 SGHVS, CDR2 FNYEAQ. CDR3 length: 16 residues. The CDR3 loop reads CASSLFPSGQDNEQFF.

V usage is TRBV7-9 and J usage is TRBJ1-1; TCRdb outputs TRBD1, but without DNA this stays unchecked. Germline values: CDR1 SEHNR, CDR2 FQNEAQ (reference sequence). CDR3 length: 13 residues. The CDR3 sequence: CATNPRGNTEAFF.

The V call is TRBV4-3, the J call TRBJ1-1; lacking DNA, the TRBD1 call made by TCRdb goes unchecked. From germline, CDR1 is LGHNA and CDR2 YSLEER. This CDR3 is built from 18 residues. The chain's CDR3 is CASSQVFGDEGMNTEAFF.

The V call is TRBV12-3 or TRBV12-4, the J call TRBJ2-5; the TCRdb call, TRBD1, lacks DNA for checking. The CDR3 loop spans 15 amino acids. The CDR3 here is CASRPRRGRQETQYF.

The chain carries TRBV20-1 and TRBJ2-7; the D call of TRBD1 rests on TCRdb alone, since no DNA is present to check it. The CDR3 is made up of 14 amino acids. Germline assignment: CDR1 DFQATT and CDR2 SNEGSKA (reference sequence). CDR3 in amino acids: CSAGSGTSAYEQYF.

The V and J genes are TRBV11-1 and TRBJ1-2; TCRdb names TRBD1, which stays unverified in the absence of DNA. Germline CDR1 SGHAT, CDR2 FQDESV (reference sequence). The CDR3 length is 18 residues. CDR3 residues: CASSLAQGQPPSNYGYTF.

The CDR3 loop reads CASSSPGSYNEQFF. The V call is TRBV4-3, the J call TRBJ2-1; TCRdb indicates TRBD1, and absent DNA this call remains unverified. CDR3 size: 14 residues. Germline loops: CDR1 LGHNA, CDR2 YSLEER.

The CDR3 is CASSQASENNYGYTF. This chain links TRBV4-3 with TRBJ1-2. This CDR3 has 15 residues. The germline gives CDR1 LGHNA, CDR2 YSLEER.

V and J are TRBV30 and TRBJ2-1; as DNA is missing, the TRBD1 call by TCRdb cannot be tested. The CDR3 length is 13 residues. Germline CDR1 reads GTSNPN; CDR2 reads SVGIG (reference sequence). The CDR3 loop reads CAWTRVIPHEQFF.

The chain employs TRBV15 and TRBJ2-5; TCRdb outputs TRBD1, but without DNA this stays unchecked. Germline lookup yields CDR1 LNHNV and CDR2 YYDKDF (reference sequence). The CDR3 sequence is 15 residues long. The CDR3 here is CATSRDGASQETQYF.

V gene TRBV10-3 combines with J gene TRBJ2-2. CDR1 and CDR2 from the germline V gene are ENHRY and SYGVKD. This CDR3 has 14 amino acids. CDR3 sequence reads: CAISESQNTGELFF.

The chain couples TRBV20-1 to TRBJ2-5; TCRdb gives TRBD2 as the D gene, but with no DNA this cannot be confirmed. The CDR3 has 13 amino acids. Germline lookup yields CDR1 DFQATT and CDR2 SNEGSKA (reference sequence). The CDR3 sequence is CSARVLAKETQYF.

The J gene is TRBJ2-1, the V gene TRBV5-1; checking the TCRdb D call of TRBD2 is not possible without DNA. CDR3 length: 17 residues. In germline, CDR1 is SGHRS, CDR2 YFSETQ. CDR3 sequence reads: CASSLRAGGLSYNEQFF.